Listed here are 5 T cell receptor beta chains from one sample, sequenced in a study of monozygotic twins with inflammatory bowel disease. Reanalyzing the 5' RACE reads, TCRdb keeps one entry per CDR3 protein, without DNA. This sample's clone table lists about 330,000 distinct CDR3 sequences. The sample was blood. These receptors came from a human donor with ulcerative colitis or Crohn's disease, or a healthy co-twin of an affected twin (not recorded which).

The CDR3 here is CSARAGTLTYEQYF. The chain employs TRBV20-1 and TRBJ2-7; no DNA is available, so the TRBD2 call from TCRdb remains unchecked. The CDR3 covers 14 residues. Germline V gives CDR1 DFQATT, CDR2 SNEGSKA (reference sequence).

The chain links TRBV7-9 to TRBJ1-4; no DNA is available, so the TRBD1 call from TCRdb remains unchecked. This CDR3 is built from 17 residues. Per the germline V gene, CDR1 is SEHNR and CDR2 is FQNEAQ (reference sequence). The CDR3 reads CASSLAWADSTNEKLFF.

This sequence joins TRBV5-6 and TRBJ2-1; as DNA is missing, the TRBD1 call by TCRdb cannot be tested. The length of the CDR3 is 13 residues. Per germline, CDR1 SGHDT and CDR2 YYEEEE. Here the CDR3 reads CASSADPQGEQFF.

The chain recombines TRBV12-3 or TRBV12-4 with TRBJ2-1; the D call of TRBD1 rests on TCRdb alone, since no DNA is present to check it. This CDR3 is 13 amino acids long. CDR3 region: CASSYVGVHEQFF.

J is TRBJ2-2 and V is TRBV6-4; TCRdb outputs TRBD1, but without DNA this stays unchecked. CDR1 is MRHNA, CDR2 SNTAGT, per germline. The CDR3 runs 15 residues. The CDR3 reads CASSERGETTGELFF.